This TCR beta chain originates from a study of shared clonotypes between healthy human individuals. Study as a whole: Three plates were used per donor for CD4 naive, three for CD4 memory, two for CD8 naive and one for CD8 memory.

Points from the study as a whole: It was observed that approximately 5% of naive CD4 clonotypes were shared across several donors. In general, naive subsets displayed greater estimated richness than memory subsets did.

Points on this clone: The antigen is not known.

With 1 base clipped from V and 2 bases from J, the junction kept 2 bases outside the gene matches. The CDR3 runs 15 residues. Germline CDR1 and CDR2: SGHTA and FQGTGA. Measured with immunoSEQ multiplex PCR; TCRdb has only the in-frame clones, and not every one. The table records approximately 740,000 clones, around two thirds of them present only once. The chain couples TRBV7-3 to TRBJ2-3; 8 bases match TRBD2. The sequenced sample consisted of memory CD4+ T cells sorted from blood. This sample's subset: CD45RA-negative fraction. This clonotype originated in a woman in her thirties in good health. CDR3 nucleotide sequence: TGTGCCAGCAGCTTAATAGCGGGGCTCACAGATACGCAGTATTTT. Encoded protein: CASSLIAGLTDTQYF.